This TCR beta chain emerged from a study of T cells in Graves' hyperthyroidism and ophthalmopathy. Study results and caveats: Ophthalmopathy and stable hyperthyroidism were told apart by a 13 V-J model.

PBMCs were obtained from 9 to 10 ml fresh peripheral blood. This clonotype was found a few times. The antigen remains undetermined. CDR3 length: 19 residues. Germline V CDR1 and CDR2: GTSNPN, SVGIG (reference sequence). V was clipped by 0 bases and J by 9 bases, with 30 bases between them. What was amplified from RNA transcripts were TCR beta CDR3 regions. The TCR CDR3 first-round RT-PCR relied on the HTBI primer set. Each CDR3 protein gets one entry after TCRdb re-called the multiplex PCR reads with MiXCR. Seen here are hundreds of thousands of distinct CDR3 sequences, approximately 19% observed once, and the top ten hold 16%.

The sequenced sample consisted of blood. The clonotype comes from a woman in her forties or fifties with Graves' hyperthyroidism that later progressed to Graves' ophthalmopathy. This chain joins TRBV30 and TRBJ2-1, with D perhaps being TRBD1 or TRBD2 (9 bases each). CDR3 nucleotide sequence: TGTGCCTGGAGTGTACATCGATCTAGCGGGACAGGGACCTCACGTGAGCAGTTCTTC. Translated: CAWSVHRSSGTGTSREQFF.